The sequence of this T cell receptor (beta chain) was determined in a study of cytomegalovirus exposure and HLA in healthy donors. Study-level information: A prior analysis found about 110 million unique TCR beta sequences from approximately 190 million T cells.

Overall study results and limits: Some V segments could not be told apart, so they were left out, TRBV6-2 and TRBV6-3 among them. TCR beta V- and J-gene trimming, according to a later analysis, was linked to a missense DCLRE1C variant. Earlier analysis looked at TCR beta V segments, and most were productive about 90% or about 30% of the time.

A multiplex PCR was run with 60 Vbeta primers and 13 Jbeta primers. Data came from immunoSEQ multiplex PCR; TCRdb stores just in-frame clones and leaves some out. Found here are about 160,000 clones, about 75% of them singletons; the top ten hold around 2.4%. Trimming stripped 7 bases from V and 5 bases from J, with 20 bases between. The CDR3 sequence is 15 residues long. Germline CDR1 is LNHDA and CDR2 is SQIVND (reference sequence). On this clone: Antigen: not known.

The clonotype comes from a female donor in good health and CMV-seronegative. Sequencing input: PBMCs. This chain uses TRBV19 with TRBJ1-1; TRBD1 might be the D (6 bases). The chain's CDR3 is CASNSSLGTSTEAFF. For the CDR3, the DNA is TGTGCCAGTAACTCGTCCCTGGGGACATCGACTGAAGCTTTCTTT.